This TCR beta chain was observed in a study of T-cell reconstitution after alpha-beta-depleted transplantation in children. Study-wide results and caveats: After transplant, high TCRbeta diversity at day 60 in some patients arose from surviving recipient T cells and thymic progenitors.

A library of TCRbeta sequences, prepared with unique molecular identifiers, was generated. TCRdb processed the PCR reads anew with MiXCR; each CDR3 protein has one entry. The repertoire has over 400,000 distinct CDR3 sequences, 43% of them found once; the top ten carry 27%. This clonotype appeared a single time. What it recognizes is unknown. The CDR3 consists of 13 residues. Germline CDR1 reads ENHRY; CDR2 reads SYGVKD. V lost 5 bases to trimming and J lost 4 bases, with 11 bases between them. The input for sequencing was PBMCs, taken before TCRalphabeta/CD19-depleted stem cell transplant. This clonotype originated in a girl aged 2 to 9 with aplastic anemia, due to receive a stem cell transplant. The chain couples TRBV10-3 to TRBJ1-2; D not resolved. The CDR3 DNA is TGTGCCATCAGTCCGGACGGAGGCTATGGCTACACCTTC. Translation gives CAISPDGGYGYTF.